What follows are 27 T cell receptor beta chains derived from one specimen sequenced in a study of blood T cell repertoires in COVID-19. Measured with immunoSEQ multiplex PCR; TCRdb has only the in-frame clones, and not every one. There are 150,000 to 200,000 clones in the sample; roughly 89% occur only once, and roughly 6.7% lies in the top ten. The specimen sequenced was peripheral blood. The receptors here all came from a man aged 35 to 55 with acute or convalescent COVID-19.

In nucleotides, the CDR3 is TGTGCCAGCAGTTACCTTAGGGACAGGCCTAGCTATGGCTACACCTTC. The encoded protein is CASSYLRDRPSYGYTF. This sequence joins TRBV2 and TRBJ1-2; TRBD1 aligns across 8 bases. The germline V gene encodes CDR1 SNHLY and CDR2 FYNNEI. V was clipped by 5 bases and J by 4 bases; unmatched bases: 12. The CDR3 runs 16 residues.

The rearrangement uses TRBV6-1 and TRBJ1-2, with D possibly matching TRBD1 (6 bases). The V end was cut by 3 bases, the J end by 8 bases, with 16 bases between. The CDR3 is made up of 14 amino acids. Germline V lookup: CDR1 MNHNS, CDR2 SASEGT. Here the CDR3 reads CASSERGGKGGYTF. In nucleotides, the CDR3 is TGTGCCAGCAGTGAGAGGGGGGGGAAAGGCGGCTACACCTTC.

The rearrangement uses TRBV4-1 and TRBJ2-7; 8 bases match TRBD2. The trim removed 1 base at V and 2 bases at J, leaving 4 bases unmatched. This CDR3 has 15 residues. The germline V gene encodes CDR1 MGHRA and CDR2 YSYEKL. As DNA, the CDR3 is TGCGCCAGCAGCCAAGCGGGGGGGCCCCCCTACGAGCAGTACTTC. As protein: CASSQAGGPPYEQYF.

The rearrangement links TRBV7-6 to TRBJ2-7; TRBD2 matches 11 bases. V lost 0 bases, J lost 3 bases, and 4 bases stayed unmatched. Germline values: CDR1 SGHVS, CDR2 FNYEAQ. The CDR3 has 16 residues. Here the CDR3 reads CASSLALAGGHYEQYF. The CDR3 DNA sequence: TGTGCCAGCAGCTTAGCGCTAGCGGGGGGCCACTACGAGCAGTACTTC.

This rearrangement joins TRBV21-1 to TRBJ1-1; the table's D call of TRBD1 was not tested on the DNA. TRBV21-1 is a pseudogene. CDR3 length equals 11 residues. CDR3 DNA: TGTGCCAAAATGCAGGGTTCTGAAGCTTTCTTT. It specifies CAKMQGSEAFF.

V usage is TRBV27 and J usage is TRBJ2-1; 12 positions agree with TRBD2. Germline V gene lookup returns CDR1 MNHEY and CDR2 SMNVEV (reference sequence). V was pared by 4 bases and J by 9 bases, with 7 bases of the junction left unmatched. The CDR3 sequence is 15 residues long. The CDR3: CASSYRTSGVTEQFF. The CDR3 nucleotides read TGTGCCAGCAGTTACAGGACTAGCGGGGTCACTGAGCAGTTCTTC.

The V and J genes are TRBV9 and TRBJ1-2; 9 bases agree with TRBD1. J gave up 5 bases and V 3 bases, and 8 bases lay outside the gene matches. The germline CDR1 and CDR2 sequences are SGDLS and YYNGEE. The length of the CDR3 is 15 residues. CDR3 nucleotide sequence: TGTGCCAGCAGCGAGGGGACCGGGACAGGGTATGGCTACACCTTC. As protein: CASSEGTGTGYGYTF.

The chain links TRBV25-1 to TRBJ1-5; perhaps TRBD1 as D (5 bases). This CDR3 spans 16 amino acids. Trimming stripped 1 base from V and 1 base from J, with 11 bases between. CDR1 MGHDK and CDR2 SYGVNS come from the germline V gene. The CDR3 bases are TGTGCCAGCAGTGAATGGGGGGATGGGAGCAATCAGCCCCAGCATTTT. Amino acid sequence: CASSEWGDGSNQPQHF.

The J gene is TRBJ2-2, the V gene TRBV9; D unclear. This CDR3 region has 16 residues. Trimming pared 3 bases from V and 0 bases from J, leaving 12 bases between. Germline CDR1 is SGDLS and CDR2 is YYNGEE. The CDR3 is CASSAQILANTGELFF. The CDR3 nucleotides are TGTGCCAGCAGCGCACAAATTCTCGCGAACACCGGGGAGCTGTTTTTT.

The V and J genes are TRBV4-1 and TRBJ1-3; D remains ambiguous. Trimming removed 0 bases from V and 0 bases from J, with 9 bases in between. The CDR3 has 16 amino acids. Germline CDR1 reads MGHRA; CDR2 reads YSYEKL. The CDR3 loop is CASSQDQANSGNTIYF. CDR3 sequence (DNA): TGCGCCAGCAGCCAAGATCAGGCCAACTCTGGAAACACCATATATTTT.

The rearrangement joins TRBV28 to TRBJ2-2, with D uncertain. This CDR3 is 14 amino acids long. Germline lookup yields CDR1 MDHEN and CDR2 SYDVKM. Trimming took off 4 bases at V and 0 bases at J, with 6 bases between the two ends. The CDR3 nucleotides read TGTGCCAGCAGTTGGGCACCGAACACCGGGGAGCTGTTTTTT. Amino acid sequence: CASSWAPNTGELFF. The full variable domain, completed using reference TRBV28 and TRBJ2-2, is DVKVTQSSRYLVKRTGEKVFLECVQDMDHENMFWYRQDPGLGLRLIYFSYDVKMKEKGDIPEGYSVSREKKERFSLILESASTNQTSMYLCASSWAPNTGELFFGEGSRLTVL.

The CDR3 sequence is CASSSRTGGNTIYF. CDR3 sequence (DNA): TGTGCCAGCAGCTCCCGGACAGGCGGAAACACCATATATTTT. V usage is TRBV9 and J usage is TRBJ1-3; TRBD1 matches at 7 bases. The germline V gene has CDR1 SGDLS and CDR2 YYNGEE. Trimming cost V 4 bases and J 4 bases; bases outside gene matches: 5. CDR3 size: 14 residues.

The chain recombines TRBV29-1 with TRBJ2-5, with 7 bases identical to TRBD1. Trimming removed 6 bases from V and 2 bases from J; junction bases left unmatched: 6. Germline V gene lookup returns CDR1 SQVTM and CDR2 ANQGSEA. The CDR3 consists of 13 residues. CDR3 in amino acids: CSVLRDRQETQYF. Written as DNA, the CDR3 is TGCAGCGTCCTCCGGGACAGACAAGAGACCCAGTACTTC.

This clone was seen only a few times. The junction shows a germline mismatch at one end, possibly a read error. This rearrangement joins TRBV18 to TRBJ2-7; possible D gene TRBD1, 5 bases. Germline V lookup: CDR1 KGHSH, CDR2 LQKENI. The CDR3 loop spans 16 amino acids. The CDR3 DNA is TGTGCCAGCTCACCTGGATCTTTACGCTCAGGGAATAGGTTGGACTTC. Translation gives CASSPGSLRSGNRLDF.

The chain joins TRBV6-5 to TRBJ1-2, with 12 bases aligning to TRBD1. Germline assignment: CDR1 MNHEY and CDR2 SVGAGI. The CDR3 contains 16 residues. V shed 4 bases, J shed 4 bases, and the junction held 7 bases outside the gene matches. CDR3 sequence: CASSSGTGGAGYGYTF. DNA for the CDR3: TGTGCCAGCAGTTCCGGGACAGGGGGCGCCGGCTATGGCTACACCTTC.

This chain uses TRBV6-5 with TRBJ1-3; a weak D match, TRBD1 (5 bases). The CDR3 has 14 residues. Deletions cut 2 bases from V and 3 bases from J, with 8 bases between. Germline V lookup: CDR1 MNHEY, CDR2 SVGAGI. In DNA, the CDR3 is TGTGCCAGCAGTTACAGGGGAGGTGGAAACACCATATATTTT. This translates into CASSYRGGGNTIYF.

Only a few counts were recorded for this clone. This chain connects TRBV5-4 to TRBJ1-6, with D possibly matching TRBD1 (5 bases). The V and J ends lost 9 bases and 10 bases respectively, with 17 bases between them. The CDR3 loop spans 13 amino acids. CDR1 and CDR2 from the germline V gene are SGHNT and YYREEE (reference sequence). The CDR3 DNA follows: TGTGCCACCCCCCCCAGGGCTGAGTCACCCCTCCACTTT. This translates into CATPPRAESPLHF. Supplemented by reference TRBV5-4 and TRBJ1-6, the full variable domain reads ETGVTQSPTHLIKTRGQQVTLRCSSQSGHNTVSWYQQALGQGPQFIFQYYREEENGRGNFPPRFSGLQFPNYSSELNVNALELDDSALYLCATPPRAESPLHFGNGTRLTVT.

CDR3 sequence (DNA): TGTGCCAGCAGTCCGGACGGGGTCCAGACCCAGTACTTC. Translated: CASSPDGVQTQYF. The chain has TRBV7-9 and TRBJ2-5; D is perhaps TRBD2 (5 bases). The CDR3 runs 13 residues. Germline CDR1 SEHNR, CDR2 FQNEAQ (reference sequence). The V end was cut by 6 bases, the J end by 6 bases, with 14 bases between.

The CDR3 coding sequence is TGTGCCATAGGGGGGGGCCCCCCAGATACGCAGTATTTT. Translated, it gives CAIGGGPPDTQYF. This sequence joins TRBV10-3 and TRBJ2-3; tentatively, D is TRBD2 (7 bases). V shed 9 bases and J shed 4 bases, with 14 bases lying between them. The CDR3 runs to 13 residues. Germline CDR1 ENHRY, CDR2 SYGVKD.

CDR3: CASSLLGQGFPDTQYF. CDR3 nucleotide sequence: TGTGCCAGCAGTTTGCTAGGACAGGGTTTCCCAGATACGCAGTATTTT. V is TRBV28 and J is TRBJ2-3, with 8 bases lining up with TRBD1. The CDR3 length is 16 residues. V lost 3 bases to trimming and J lost 4 bases; unmatched junction nucleotides: 9. Looked up from germline, CDR1 is MDHEN and CDR2 is SYDVKM.

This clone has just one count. The CDR3: CASSSPGDTGELFF. CDR3 bases: TGTGCCAGCAGTTCTCCAGGGGACACCGGGGAGCTGTTTTTT. The chain is built from TRBV6-2 or TRBV6-3 and TRBJ2-2; D is possibly TRBD1 (6 bases). The CDR3 totals 14 residues. Germline CDR1 and CDR2: MNHEY and SVGEGT. V was trimmed by 4 bases and J by 3 bases, leaving 9 bases between them.

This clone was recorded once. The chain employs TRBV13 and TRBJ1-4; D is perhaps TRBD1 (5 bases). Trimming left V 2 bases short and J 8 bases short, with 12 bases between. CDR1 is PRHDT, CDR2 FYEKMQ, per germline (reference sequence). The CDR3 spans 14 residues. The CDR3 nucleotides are TGTGCCAGCAGCTTAAAGGGTGGGGGGGAAAAACTGTTTTTT. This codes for CASSLKGGGEKLFF.

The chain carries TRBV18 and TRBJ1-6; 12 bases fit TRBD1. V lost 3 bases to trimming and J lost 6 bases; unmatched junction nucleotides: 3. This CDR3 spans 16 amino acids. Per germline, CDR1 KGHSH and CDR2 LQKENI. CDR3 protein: CASSPGTGGSNSPLHF. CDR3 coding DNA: TGTGCCAGCTCACCCGGGACAGGGGGCAGTAATTCACCCCTCCACTTT.

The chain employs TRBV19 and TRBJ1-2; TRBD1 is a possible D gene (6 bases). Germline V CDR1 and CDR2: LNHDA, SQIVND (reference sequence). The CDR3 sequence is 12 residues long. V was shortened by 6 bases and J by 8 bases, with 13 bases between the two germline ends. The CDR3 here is CASRARTDGYTF. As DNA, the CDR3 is TGTGCCAGTAGGGCTCGGACAGACGGCTACACCTTC.

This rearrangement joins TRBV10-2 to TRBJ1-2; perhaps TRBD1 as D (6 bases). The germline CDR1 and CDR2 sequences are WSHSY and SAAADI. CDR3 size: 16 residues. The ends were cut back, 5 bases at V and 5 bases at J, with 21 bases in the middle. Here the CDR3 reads CASSPAQGRWMYGYTF. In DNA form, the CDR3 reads TGCGCCAGCAGTCCCGCCCAGGGGCGATGGATGTATGGCTACACCTTC.

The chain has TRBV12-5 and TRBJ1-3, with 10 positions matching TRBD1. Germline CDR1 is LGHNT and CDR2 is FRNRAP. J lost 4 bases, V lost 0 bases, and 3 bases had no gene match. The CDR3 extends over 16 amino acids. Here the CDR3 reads CASGLVGDRGGNTIYF. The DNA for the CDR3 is TGTGCTAGTGGTTTGGTAGGGGACAGGGGAGGAAACACCATATATTTT.

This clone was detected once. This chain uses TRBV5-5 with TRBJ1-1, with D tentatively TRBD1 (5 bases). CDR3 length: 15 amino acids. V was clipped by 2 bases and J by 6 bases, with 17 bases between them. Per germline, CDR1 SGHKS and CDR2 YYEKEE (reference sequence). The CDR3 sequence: CASSFPGRGIAEAFF. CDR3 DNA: TGTGCCAGCAGCTTTCCCGGGAGGGGCATAGCTGAAGCTTTCTTT.